What follows is one T cell receptor (beta chain) and its context. These data are taken from a study of cytomegalovirus exposure and HLA in healthy donors. PCR employed 60 Vbeta and 13 Jbeta primers. The assay was immunoSEQ multiplex PCR, and TCRdb's table has in-frame clones only and misses some. Here the sample spans about 180,000 clones, around 80% being singletons. Trimming removed 0 bases at V and 2 bases at J, with 15 bases between. Germline V gene lookup returns CDR1 GTSNPN and CDR2 SVGIG (reference sequence). This CDR3 has 16 amino acids. This TCR was sampled from a woman under 40 in good health and CMV-seropositive. The sample consisted of PBMCs. The genes are TRBV30 and TRBJ2-3; TRBD1 is a possible D gene (5 bases). The CDR3 sequence: CAWSVRGRAFTDTQYF. CDR3 DNA sequence: TGTGCCTGGAGTGTACGAGGCAGGGCGTTCACAGATACGCAGTATTTT. Looking up the rest from reference TRBV30 and TRBJ2-3 gives the full variable domain: SQTIHQWPATLVQPVGSPLSLECTVEGTSNPNLYWYRQAAGRGLQLLFYSVGIGQISSEVPQNLSASRPQDRQFILSSKKLLLSDSGFYLCAWSVRGRAFTDTQYFGPGTRLTVL.